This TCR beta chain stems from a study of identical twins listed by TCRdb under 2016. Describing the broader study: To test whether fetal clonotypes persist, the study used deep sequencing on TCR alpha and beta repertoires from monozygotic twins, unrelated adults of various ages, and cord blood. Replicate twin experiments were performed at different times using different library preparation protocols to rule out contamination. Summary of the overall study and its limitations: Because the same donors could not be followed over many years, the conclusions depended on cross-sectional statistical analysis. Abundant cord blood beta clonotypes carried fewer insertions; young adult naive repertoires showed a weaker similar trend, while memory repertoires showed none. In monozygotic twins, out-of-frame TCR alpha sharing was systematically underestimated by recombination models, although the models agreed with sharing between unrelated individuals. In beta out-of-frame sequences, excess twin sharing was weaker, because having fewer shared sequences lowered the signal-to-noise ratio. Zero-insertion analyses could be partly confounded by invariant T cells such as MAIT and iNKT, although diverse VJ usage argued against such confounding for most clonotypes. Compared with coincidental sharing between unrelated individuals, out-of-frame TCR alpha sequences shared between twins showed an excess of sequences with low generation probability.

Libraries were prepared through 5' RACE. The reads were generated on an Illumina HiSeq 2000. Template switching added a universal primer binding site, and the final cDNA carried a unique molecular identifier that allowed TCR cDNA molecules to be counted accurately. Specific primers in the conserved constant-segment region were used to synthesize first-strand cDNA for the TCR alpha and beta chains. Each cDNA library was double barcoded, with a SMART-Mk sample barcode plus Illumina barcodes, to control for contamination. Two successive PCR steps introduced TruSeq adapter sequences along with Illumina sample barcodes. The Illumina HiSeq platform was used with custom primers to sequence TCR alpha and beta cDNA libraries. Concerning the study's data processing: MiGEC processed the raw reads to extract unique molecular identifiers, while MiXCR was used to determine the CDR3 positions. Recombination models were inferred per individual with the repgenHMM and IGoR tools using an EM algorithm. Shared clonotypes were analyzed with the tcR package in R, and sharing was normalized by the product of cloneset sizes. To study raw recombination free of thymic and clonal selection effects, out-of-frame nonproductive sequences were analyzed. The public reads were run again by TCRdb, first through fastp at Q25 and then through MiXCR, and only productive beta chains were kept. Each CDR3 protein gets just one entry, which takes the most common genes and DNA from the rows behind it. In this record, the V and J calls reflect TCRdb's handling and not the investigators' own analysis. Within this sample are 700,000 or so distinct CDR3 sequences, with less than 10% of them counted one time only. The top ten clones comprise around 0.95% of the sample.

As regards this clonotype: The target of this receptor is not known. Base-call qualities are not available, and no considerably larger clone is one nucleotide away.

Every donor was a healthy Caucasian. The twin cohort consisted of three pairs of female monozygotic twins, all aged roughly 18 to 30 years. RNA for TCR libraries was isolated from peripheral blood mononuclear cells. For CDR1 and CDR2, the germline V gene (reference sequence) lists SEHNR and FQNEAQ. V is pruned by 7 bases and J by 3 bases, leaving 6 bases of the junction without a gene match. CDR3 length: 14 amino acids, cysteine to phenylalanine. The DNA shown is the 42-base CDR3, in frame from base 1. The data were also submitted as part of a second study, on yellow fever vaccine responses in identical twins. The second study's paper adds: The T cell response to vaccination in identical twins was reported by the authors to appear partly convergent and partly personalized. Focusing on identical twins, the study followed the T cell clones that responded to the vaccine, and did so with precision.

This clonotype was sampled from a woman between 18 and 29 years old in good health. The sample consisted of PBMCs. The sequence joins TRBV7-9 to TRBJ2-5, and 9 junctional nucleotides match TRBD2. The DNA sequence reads TGTGCCAGCACCCTTAGCGGGAGCGAAGAGACCCAGTACTTC. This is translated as CASTLSGSEETQYF. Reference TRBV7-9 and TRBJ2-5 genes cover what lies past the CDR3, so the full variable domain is DTGVSQNPRHKITKRGQNVTFRCDPISEHNRLYWYRQTLGQGPEFLTYFQNEAQLEKSRLLSDRFSAERPKGSFSTLEIQRTEQGDSAMYLCASTLSGSEETQYFGPGTRLLVL.